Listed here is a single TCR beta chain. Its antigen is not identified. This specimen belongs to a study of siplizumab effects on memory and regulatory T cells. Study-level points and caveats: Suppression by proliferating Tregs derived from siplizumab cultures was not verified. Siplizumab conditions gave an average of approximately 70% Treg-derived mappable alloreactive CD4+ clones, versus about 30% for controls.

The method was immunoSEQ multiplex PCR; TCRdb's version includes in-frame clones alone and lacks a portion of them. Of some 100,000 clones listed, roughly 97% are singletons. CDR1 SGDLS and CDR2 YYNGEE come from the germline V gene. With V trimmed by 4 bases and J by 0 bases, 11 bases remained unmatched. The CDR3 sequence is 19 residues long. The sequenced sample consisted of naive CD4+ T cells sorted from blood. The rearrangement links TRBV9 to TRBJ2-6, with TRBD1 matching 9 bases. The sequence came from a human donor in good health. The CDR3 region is CASSSQWGQGTSGANVLTF. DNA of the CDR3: TGTGCCAGCAGCTCTCAATGGGGACAGGGAACCTCTGGGGCCAACGTCCTGACTTTC.